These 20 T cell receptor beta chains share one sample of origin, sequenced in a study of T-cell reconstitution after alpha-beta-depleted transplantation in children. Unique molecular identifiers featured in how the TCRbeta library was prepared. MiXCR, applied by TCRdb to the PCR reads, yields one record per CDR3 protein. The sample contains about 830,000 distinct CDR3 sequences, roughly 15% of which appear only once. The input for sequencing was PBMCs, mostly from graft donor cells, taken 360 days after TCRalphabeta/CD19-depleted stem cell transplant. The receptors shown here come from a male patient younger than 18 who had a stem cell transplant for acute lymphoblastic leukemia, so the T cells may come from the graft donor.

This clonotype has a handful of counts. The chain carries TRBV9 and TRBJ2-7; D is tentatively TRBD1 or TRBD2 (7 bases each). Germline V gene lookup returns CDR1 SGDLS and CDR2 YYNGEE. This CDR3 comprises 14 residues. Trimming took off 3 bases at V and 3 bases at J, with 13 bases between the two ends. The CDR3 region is CASSATGEGYEQYF. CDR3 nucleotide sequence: TGTGCCAGCAGCGCCACAGGGGAGGGCTACGAGCAGTACTTC.

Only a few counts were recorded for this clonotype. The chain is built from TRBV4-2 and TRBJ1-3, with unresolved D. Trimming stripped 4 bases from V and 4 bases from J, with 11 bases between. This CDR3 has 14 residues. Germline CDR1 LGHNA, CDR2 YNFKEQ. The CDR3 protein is CASSPRPSGNTIYF. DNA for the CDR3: TGTGCCAGCAGCCCCCGTCCGTCCGGAAACACCATATATTTT.

CDR3: CASSPLGAGQFF. CDR3 coding DNA: TGTGCCAGCAGTCCCCTGGGGGCCGGGCAGTTCTTC. The gene calls are TRBV28 and TRBJ2-1; D may be TRBD1 (6 bases). The V end was cut by 5 bases, the J end by 12 bases, with 14 bases between. The CDR3 contains 12 residues. Germline loops: CDR1 MDHEN, CDR2 SYDVKM.

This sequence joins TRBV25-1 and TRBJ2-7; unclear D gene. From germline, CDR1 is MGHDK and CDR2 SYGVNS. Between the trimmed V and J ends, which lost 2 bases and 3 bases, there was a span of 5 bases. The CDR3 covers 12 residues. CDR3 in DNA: TGTGCCAGCAGTGAACGACTCTACGAGCAGTACTTC. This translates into CASSERLYEQYF.

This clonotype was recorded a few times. The CDR3 loop is CASSAFGGEGTGELFF. CDR3 in DNA: TGTGCCAGCAGCGCTTTCGGGGGAGAAGGAACCGGGGAGCTGTTTTTT. The rearrangement joins TRBV4-2 to TRBJ2-2; maybe TRBD2 (6 bases). V dropped 5 bases and J dropped 5 bases, with 18 bases sitting between them. Germline values: CDR1 LGHNA, CDR2 YNFKEQ. This CDR3 contains 16 residues.

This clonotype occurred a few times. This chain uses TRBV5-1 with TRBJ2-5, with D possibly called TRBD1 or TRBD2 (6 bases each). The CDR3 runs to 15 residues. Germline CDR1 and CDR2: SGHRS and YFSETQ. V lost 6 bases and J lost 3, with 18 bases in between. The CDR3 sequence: CASTFWGAGEETQYF. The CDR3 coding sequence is TGCGCCAGCACATTTTGGGGGGCTGGGGAAGAGACCCAGTACTTC.

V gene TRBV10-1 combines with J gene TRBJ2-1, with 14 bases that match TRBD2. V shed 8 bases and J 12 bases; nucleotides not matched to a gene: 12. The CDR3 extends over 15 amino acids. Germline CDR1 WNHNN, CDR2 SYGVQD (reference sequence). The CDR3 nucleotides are TGCGCCAGCGGTCGGACTAGCGGGAGGTATAAGGCGCAGTTCTTC. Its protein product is CASGRTSGRYKAQFF.

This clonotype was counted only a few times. CDR3: CASSFGSLMNTEAFF. CDR3 nucleotide sequence: TGTGCCAGCAGTTTCGGGAGCCTCATGAACACTGAAGCTTTCTTT. V is TRBV12-3 or TRBV12-4 and J is TRBJ1-1; D is unclear. V shed 3 bases and J shed 0 bases, with 11 bases lying between them. CDR3 length: 15 residues.

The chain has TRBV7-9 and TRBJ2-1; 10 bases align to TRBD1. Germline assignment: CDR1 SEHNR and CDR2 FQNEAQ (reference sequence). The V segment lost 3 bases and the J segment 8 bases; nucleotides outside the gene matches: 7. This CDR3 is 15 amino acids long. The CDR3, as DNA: TGTGCCAGCAGCTTTTCCGGGACAGGGGCGGATGAGCAGTTCTTC. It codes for CASSFSGTGADEQFF.

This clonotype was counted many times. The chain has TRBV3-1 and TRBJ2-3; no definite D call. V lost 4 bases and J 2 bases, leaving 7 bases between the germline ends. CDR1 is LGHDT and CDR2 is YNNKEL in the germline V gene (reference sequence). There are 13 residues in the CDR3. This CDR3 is CASSRQYTDTQYF. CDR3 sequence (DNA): TGTGCCAGCAGCCGGCAATACACAGATACGCAGTATTTT.

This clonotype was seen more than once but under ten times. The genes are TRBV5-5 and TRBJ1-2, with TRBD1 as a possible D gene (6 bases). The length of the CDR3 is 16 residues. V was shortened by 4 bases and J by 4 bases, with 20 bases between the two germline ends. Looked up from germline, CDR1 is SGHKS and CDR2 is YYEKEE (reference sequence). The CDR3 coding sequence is TGTGCCAGCAGCATATCCCCAGGGGCCGCCCCCTATGGCTACACCTTC. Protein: CASSISPGAAPYGYTF. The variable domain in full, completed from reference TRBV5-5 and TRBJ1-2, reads DAGVTQSPTHLIKTRGQQVTLRCSPISGHKSVSWYQQVLGQGPQFIFQYYEKEERGRGNFPDRFSARQFPNYSSELNVNALLLGDSALYLCASSISPGAAPYGYTFGSGTRLTVV.

CDR3 loop: CASSEWPGTADFFNQPQHF. In DNA, the CDR3 is TGCGCCAGCAGTGAGTGGCCCGGGACCGCGGACTTCTTTAATCAGCCCCAGCATTTT. This chain links TRBV10-2 with TRBJ1-5, with D maybe TRBD1 (5 bases). The CDR3 has 19 amino acids. Trimming stripped 1 base from V and 4 bases from J, with 23 bases between. The germline CDR1 and CDR2 sequences are WSHSY and SAAADI.

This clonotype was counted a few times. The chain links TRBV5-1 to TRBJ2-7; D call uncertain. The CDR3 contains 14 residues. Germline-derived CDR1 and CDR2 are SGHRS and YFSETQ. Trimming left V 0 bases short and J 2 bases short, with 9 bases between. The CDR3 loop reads CASSLAKGTYEQYF. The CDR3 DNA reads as TGCGCCAGCAGCTTGGCCAAGGGAACCTACGAGCAGTACTTC.

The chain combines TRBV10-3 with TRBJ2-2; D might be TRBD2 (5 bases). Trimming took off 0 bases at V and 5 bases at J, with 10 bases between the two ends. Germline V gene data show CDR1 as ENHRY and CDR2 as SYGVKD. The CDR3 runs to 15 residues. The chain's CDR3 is CAISESLGKTGELFF. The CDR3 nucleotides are TGTGCCATCAGTGAGTCACTAGGAAAGACCGGGGAGCTGTTTTTT.

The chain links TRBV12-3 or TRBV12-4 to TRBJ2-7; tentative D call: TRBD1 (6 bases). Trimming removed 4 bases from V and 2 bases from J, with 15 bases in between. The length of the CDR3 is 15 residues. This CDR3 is CASSSPRGQTYEQYF. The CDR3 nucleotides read TGTGCCAGCAGTTCACCCAGGGGTCAGACCTACGAGCAGTACTTC.

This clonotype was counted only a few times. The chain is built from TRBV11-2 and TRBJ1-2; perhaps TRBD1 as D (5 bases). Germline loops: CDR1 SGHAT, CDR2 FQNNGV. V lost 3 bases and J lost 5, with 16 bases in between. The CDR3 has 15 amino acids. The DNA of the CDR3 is TGTGCCAGCAGCTTTGACCAGGGAAGCATATATGGCTACACCTTC. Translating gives CASSFDQGSIYGYTF.

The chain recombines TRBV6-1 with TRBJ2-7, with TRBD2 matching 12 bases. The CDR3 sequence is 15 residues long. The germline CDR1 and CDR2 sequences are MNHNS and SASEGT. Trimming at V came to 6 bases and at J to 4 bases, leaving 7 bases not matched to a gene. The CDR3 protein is CASSTSGRNSYEQYF. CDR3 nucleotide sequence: TGTGCCAGCAGCACTAGCGGGAGGAATTCTTACGAGCAGTACTTC.

The CDR3 spells CASSYRRGFTSAFF. The DNA for the CDR3 is TGTGCCAGCAGTTACAGGCGAGGGTTTACGTCAGCTTTCTTT. The chain has TRBV6-5 and TRBJ1-1; D gene uncertain. This CDR3 region has 14 residues. Trimming shortened V by 2 bases and J by 10 bases, and 17 bases separated the two germline ends. Germline V gives CDR1 MNHEY, CDR2 SVGAGI.

This CDR3 is CASSLAPGRPDLKRSYNEQFF. The DNA for the CDR3 is TGTGCCAGCAGCTTAGCCCCGGGACGCCCCGACCTCAAACGCTCCTACAATGAGCAGTTCTTC. The chain couples TRBV7-2 to TRBJ2-1; D might be TRBD1 or TRBD2, each matching 5 bases. Germline assignment: CDR1 SGHTA and CDR2 FQGNSA. This CDR3 region has 21 residues. With 0 bases removed from V and 0 bases from J, the gap between germline ends came to 24 bases.

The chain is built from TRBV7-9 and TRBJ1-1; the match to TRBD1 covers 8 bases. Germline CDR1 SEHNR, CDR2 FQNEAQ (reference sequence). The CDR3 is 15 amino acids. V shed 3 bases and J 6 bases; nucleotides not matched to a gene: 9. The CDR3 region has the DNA TGTGCCAGCAGCTTCCAGCAGGGGGCTGTTGCTGAAGCTTTCTTT. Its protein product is CASSFQQGAVAEAFF.